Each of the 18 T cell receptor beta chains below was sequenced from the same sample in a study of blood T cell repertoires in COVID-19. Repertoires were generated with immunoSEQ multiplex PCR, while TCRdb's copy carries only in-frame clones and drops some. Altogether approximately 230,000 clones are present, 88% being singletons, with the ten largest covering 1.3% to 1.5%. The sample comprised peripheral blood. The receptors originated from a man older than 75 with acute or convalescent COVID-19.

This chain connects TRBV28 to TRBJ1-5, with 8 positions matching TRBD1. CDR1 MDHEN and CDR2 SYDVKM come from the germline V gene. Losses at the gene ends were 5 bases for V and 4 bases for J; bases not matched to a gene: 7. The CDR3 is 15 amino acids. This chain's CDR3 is CASSPSGGANQPQHF. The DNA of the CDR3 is TGTGCCAGCAGTCCCTCAGGGGGCGCGAATCAGCCCCAGCATTTT.

The CDR3 DNA is TGTGCCAGCAGCTTAGATTCTTCGGGAGCAGAGACCCAGTACTTC. It yields the protein CASSLDSSGAETQYF. This chain joins TRBV7-2 and TRBJ2-5, with a tentative D call TRBD2 (6 bases). This CDR3 has 15 amino acids. Between the trimmed V and J ends, which lost 1 base and 4 bases, there was a span of 13 bases. Looked up from germline, CDR1 is SGHTA and CDR2 is FQGNSA.

The CDR3 nucleotides read TGCGCCAGCAGCACTTCGGGACAGACTTCTTATGGCTACACCTTC. Amino acids: CASSTSGQTSYGYTF. V gene TRBV5-1 combines with J gene TRBJ1-2, with TRBD1 matching 7 bases. CDR1 SGHRS and CDR2 YFSETQ come from the germline V gene. The CDR3 has 15 amino acids. V was clipped by 4 bases and J by 5 bases; unmatched bases: 11. Complete variable domain (other parts from reference TRBV5-1 and TRBJ1-2): KAGVTQTPRYLIKTRGQQVTLSCSPISGHRSVSWYQQTPGQGLQFLFEYFSETQRNKGNFPGRFSGRQFSNSRSEMNVSTLELGDSALYLCASSTSGQTSYGYTFGSGTRLTVV.

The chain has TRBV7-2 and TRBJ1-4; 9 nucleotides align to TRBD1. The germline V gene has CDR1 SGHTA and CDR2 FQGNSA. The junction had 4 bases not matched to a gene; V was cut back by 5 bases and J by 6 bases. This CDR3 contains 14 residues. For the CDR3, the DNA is TGTGCCAGCAGCCACGGACAGGGGTATGAAAAACTGTTTTTT. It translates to CASSHGQGYEKLFF.

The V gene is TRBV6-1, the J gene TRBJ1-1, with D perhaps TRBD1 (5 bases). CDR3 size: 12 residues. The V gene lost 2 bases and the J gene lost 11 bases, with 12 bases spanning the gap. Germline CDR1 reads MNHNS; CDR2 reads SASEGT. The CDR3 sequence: CASSELTERAFF. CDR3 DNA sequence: TGTGCCAGCAGTGAACTGACAGAAAGGGCTTTCTTT.

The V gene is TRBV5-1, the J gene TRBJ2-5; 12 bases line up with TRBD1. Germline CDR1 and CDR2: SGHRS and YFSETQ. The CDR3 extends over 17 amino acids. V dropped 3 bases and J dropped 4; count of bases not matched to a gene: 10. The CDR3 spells CASSSLPGQGAGETQYF. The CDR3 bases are TGCGCCAGCAGCTCACTACCGGGACAGGGGGCGGGAGAGACCCAGTACTTC.

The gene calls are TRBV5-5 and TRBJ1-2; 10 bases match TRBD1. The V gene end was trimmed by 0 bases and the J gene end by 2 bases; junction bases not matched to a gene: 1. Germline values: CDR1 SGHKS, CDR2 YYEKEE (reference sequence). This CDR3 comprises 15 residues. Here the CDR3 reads CASSLGGQGNYGYTF. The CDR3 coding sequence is TGTGCCAGCAGCTTGGGGGGACAGGGGAACTATGGCTACACCTTC.

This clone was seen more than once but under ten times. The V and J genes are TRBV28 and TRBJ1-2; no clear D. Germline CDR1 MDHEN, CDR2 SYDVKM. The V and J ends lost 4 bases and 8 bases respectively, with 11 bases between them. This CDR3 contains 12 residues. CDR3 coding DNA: TGTGCCAGCAGTTCTCAGTATTGGGGCTACACCTTC. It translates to CASSSQYWGYTF.

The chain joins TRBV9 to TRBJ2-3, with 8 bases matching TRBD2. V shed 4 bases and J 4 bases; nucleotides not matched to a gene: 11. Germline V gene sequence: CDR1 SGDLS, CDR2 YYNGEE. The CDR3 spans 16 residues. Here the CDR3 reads CASSPTGGGRPDTQYF. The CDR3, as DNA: TGTGCCAGCAGCCCCACCGGGGGGGGGAGGCCAGATACGCAGTATTTT.

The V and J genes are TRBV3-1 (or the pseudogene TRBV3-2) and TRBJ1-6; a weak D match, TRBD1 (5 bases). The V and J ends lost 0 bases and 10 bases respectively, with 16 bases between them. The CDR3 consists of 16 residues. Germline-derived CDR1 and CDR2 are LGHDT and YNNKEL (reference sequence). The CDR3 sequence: CASSQDTAGRGSPLHF. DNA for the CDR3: TGTGCCAGCAGCCAAGATACGGCAGGGAGGGGCTCACCCCTCCACTTT.

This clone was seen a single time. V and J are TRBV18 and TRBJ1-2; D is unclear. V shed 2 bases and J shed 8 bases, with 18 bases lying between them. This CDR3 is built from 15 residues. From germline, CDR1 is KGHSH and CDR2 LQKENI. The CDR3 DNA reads TGTGCCAGCTCACCAGCCCCGGGGATGGATGGGGGCTACACCTTC. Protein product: CASSPAPGMDGGYTF.

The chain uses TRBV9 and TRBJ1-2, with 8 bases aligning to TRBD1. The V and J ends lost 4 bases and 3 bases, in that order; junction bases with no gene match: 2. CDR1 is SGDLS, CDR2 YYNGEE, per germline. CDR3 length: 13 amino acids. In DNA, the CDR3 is TGTGCCAGCAGCCCAGGGGGCGACTATGGCTACACCTTC. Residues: CASSPGGDYGYTF.

CDR3 residues: CASSPWRAGGETQYF. The CDR3 nucleotides read TGTGCCAGCAGCCCCTGGCGGGCGGGTGGTGAGACCCAGTACTTC. The rearrangement uses TRBV11-2 and TRBJ2-5, with a possible D match to TRBD2 (5 bases). Trimming removed 5 bases at V and 5 bases at J, with 18 bases between. CDR3 length: 15 residues. CDR1 and CDR2 from the germline V gene are SGHAT and FQNNGV.

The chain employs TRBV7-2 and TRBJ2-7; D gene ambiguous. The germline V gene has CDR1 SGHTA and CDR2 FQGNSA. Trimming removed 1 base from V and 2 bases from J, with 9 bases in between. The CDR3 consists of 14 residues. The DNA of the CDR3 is TGTGCCAGCAGCTTAGGGGCCCAAACCTACGAGCAGTACTTC. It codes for CASSLGAQTYEQYF.

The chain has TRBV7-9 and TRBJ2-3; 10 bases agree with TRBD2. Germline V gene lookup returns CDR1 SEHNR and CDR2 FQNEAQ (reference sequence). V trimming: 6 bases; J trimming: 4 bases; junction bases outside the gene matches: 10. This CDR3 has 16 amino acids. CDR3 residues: CASRNSSGSFADTQYF. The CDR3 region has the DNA TGTGCCAGCAGAAATTCTAGCGGGAGTTTCGCAGATACGCAGTATTTT.

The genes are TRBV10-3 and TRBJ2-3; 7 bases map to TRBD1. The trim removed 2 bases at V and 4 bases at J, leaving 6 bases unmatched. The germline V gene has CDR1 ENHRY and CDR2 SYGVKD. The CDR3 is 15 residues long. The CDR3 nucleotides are TGTGCCATCAGTGAGCGGGACAGTCAACCAGATACGCAGTATTTT. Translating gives CAISERDSQPDTQYF.

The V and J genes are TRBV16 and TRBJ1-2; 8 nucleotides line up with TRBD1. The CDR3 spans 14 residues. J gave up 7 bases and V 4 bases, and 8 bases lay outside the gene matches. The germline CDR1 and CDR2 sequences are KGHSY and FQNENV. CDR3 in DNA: TGTGCCAGCAGCCCTCAGGGGGCGAAGAGTGGCTACACCTTC. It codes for CASSPQGAKSGYTF.

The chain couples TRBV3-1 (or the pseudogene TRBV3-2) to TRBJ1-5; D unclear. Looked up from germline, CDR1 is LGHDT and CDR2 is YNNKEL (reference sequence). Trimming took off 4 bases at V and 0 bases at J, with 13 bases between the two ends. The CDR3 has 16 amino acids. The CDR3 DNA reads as TGTGCCAGCAGCCCGTCGACTGCTGTTAGCAATCAGCCCCAGCATTTT. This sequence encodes CASSPSTAVSNQPQHF.